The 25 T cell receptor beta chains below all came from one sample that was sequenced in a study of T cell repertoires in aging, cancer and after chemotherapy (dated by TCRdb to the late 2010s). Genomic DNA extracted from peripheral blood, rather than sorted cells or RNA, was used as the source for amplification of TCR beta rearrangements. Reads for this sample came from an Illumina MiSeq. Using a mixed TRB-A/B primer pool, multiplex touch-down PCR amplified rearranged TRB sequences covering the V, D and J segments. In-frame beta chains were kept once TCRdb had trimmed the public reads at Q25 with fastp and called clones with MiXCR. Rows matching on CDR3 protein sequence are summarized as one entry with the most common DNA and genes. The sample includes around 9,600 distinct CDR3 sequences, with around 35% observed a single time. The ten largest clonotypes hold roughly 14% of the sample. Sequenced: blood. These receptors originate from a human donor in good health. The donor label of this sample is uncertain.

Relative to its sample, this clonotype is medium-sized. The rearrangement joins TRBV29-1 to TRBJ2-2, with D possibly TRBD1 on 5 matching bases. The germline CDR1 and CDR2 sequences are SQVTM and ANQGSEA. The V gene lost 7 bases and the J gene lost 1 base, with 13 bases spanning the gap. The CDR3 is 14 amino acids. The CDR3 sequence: CSARQNLNTGELFF. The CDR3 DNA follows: TGCAGCGCGAGACAGAACCTGAACACCGGGGAGCTGTTTTTT.

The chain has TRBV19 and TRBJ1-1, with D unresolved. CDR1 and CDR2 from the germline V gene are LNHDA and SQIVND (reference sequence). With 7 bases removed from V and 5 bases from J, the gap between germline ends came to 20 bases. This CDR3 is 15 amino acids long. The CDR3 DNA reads TGTGCCAGTAAATCTTCGGGGAGGCGCCGTACTGAAGCTTTCTTT. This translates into CASKSSGRRRTEAFF.

The CDR3 nucleotides are TGTGCCAGCAGCCGCCCGGGACTGCCCGAAAGAGAGACCCAGTACTTC. Encoded protein: CASSRPGLPERETQYF. V usage is TRBV6-2 or TRBV6-3 and J usage is TRBJ2-5; perhaps TRBD2 as D (6 bases). From germline, CDR1 is MNHEY and CDR2 SVGEGT. V gave up 6 bases and J gave up 4 bases, with 21 bases separating them. This CDR3 has 16 amino acids.

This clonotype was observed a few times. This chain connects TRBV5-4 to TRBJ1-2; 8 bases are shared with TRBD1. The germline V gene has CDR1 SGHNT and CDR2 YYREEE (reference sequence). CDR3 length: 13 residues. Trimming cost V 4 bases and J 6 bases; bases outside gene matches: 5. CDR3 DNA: TGTGCCAGCAGCCTGGACAGGGAGAATGGCTACACCTTC. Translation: CASSLDRENGYTF. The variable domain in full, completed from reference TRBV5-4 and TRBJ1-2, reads ETGVTQSPTHLIKTRGQQVTLRCSSQSGHNTVSWYQQALGQGPQFIFQYYREEENGRGNFPPRFSGLQFPNYSSELNVNALELDDSALYLCASSLDRENGYTFGSGTRLTVV.

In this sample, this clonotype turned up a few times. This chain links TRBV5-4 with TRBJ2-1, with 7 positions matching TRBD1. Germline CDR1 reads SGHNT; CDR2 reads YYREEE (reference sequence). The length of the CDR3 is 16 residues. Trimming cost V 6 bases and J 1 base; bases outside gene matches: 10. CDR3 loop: CASTQGGAGSYNEQFF. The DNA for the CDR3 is TGTGCCAGCACCCAAGGGGGCGCCGGATCCTACAATGAGCAGTTCTTC.

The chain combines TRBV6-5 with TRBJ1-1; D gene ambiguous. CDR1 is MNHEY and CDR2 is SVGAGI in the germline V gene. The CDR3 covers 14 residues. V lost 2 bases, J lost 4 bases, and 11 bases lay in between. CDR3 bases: TGTGCCAGCAGTTACGCCAGAATGGGCACTGAAGCTTTCTTT. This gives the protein CASSYARMGTEAFF.

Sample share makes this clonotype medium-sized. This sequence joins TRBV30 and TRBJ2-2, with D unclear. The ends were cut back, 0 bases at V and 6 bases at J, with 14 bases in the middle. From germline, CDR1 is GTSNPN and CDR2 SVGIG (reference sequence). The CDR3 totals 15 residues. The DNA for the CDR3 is TGTGCCTGGAGTGTTACTCAGGTCGGGTCCGGGGAGCTGTTTTTT. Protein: CAWSVTQVGSGELFF.

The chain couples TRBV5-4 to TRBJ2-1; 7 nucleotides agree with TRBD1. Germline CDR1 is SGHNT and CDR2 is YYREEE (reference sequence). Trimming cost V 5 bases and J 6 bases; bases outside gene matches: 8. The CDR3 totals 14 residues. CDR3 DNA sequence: TGTGCCAGCAGGACCGGGACAGCCTCCAATGAGCAGTTCTTC. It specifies CASRTGTASNEQFF.

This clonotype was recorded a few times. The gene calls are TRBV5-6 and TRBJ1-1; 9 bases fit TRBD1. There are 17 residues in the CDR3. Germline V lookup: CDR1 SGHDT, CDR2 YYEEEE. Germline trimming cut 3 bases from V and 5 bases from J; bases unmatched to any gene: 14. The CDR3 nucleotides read TGTGCCAGCAGCTCATTTTACAAGGGACAGGGCGGGACTGAAGCTTTCTTT. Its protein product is CASSSFYKGQGGTEAFF.

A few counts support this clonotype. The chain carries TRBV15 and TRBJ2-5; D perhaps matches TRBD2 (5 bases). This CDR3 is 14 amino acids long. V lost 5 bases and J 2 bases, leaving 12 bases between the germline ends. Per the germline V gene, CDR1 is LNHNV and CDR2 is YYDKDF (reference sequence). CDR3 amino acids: CATSLALDQETQYF. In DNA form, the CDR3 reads TGTGCCACCAGCTTAGCACTAGATCAAGAGACCCAGTACTTC.

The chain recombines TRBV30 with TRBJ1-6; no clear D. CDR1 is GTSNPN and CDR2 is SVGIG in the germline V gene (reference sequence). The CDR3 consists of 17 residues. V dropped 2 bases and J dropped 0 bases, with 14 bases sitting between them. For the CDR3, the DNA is TGTGCCTGGAGTACCCTCCGCCTAAGCTCCTATAATTCACCCCTCCACTTT. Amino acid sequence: CAWSTLRLSSYNSPLHF.

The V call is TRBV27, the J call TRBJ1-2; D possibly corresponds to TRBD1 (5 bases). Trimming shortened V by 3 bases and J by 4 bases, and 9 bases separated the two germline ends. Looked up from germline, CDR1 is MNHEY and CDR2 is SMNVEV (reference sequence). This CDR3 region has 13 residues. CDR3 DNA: TGTGCCAGCAGTTTTACCAGGGCCTATGGCTACACCTTC. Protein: CASSFTRAYGYTF.

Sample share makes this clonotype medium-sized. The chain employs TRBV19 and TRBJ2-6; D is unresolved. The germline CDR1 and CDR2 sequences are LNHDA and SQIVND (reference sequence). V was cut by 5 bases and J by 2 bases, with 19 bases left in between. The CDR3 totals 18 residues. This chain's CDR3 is CASSFGGPLGAGANVLTF. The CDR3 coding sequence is TGTGCCAGTAGTTTCGGCGGACCTCTAGGAGCTGGGGCCAACGTCCTGACTTTC.

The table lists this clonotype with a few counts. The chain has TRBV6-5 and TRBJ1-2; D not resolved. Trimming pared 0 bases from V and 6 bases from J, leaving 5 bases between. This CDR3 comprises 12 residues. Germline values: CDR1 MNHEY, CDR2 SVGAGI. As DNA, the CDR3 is TGTGCCAGCAGTTACTCGAATCATGGCTACACCTTC. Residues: CASSYSNHGYTF.

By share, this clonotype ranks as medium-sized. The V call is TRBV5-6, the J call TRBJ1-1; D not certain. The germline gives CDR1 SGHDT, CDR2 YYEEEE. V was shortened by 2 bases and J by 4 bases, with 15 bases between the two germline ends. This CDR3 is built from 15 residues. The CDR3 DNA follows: TGTGCCAGCAGCTTCTTAGTCGGGATCGGCACTGAAGCTTTCTTT. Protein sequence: CASSFLVGIGTEAFF.

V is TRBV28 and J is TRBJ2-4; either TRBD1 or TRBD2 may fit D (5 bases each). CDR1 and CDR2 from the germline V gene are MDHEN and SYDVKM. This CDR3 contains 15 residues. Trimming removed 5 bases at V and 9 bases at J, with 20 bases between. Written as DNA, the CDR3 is TGTGCCAGCAGTCCCGGGGACGGATCCCGGGTCATTCAGTACTTC. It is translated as CASSPGDGSRVIQYF.

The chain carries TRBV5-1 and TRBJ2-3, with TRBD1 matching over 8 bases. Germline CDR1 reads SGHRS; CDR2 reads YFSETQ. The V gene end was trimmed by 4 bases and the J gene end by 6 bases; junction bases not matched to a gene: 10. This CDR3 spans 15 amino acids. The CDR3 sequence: CASSNPQGAGDTQYF. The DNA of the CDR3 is TGCGCCAGCAGCAATCCCCAGGGGGCGGGGGATACGCAGTATTTT.

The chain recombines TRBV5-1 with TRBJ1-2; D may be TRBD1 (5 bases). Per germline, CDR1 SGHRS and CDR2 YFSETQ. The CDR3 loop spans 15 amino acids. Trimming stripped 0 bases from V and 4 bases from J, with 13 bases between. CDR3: CASSLGGRGGYGYTF. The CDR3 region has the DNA TGCGCCAGCAGCTTGGGGGGCAGAGGAGGCTATGGCTACACCTTC.

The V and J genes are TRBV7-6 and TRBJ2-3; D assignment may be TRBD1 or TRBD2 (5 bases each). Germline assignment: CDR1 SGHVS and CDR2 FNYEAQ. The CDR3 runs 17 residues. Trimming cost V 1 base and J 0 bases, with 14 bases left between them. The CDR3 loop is CASSLVGGPTSTDTQYF. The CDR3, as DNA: TGTGCCAGCAGCTTAGTTGGGGGACCCACGAGCACAGATACGCAGTATTTT.

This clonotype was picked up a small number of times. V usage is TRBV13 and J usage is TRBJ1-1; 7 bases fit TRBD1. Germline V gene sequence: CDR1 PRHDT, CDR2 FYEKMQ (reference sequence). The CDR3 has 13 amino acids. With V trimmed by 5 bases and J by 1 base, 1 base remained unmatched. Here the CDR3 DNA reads TGTGCCAGCAGCCGACAGGGGAACACTGAAGCTTTCTTT. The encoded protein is CASSRQGNTEAFF. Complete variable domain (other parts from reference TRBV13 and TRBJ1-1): AAGVIQSPRHLIKEKRETATLKCYPIPRHDTVYWYQQGPGQDPQFLISFYEKMQSDKGSIPDRFSAQQFSDYHSELNMSSLELGDSALYFCASSRQGNTEAFFGQGTRLTVV.

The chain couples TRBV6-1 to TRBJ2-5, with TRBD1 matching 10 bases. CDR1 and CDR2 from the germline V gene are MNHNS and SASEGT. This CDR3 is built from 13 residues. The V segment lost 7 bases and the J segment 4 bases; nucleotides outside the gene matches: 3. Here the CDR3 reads CASIRDRGETQYF. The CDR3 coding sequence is TGTGCCAGCATCCGGGACAGGGGAGAGACCCAGTACTTC.

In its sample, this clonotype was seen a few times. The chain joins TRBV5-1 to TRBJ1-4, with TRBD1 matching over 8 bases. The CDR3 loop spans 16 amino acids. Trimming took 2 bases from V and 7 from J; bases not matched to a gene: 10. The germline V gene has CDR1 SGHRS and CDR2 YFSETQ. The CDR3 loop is CASSFLGQAPTEKLFF. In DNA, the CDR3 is TGCGCCAGCAGCTTCCTGGGACAGGCCCCTACTGAAAAACTGTTTTTT.

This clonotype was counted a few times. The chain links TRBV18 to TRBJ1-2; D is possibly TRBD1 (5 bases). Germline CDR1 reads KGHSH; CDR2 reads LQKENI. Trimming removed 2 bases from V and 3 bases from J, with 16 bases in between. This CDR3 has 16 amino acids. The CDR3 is CASSPFVGAEDYGYTF. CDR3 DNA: TGTGCCAGCTCACCATTTGTAGGGGCCGAGGACTATGGCTACACCTTC.

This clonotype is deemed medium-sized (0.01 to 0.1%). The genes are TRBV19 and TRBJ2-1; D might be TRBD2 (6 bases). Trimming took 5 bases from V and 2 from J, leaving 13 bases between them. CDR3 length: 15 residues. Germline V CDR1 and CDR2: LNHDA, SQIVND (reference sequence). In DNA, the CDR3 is TGTGCCAGTAGTCGGGGGACGGATACCTACAATGAGCAGTTCTTC. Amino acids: CASSRGTDTYNEQFF.

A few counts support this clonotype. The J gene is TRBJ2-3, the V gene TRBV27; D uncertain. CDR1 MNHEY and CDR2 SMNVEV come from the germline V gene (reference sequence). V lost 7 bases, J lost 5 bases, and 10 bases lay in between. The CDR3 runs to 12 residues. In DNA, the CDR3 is TGTGCCAGCACCAGCCCGGTAGATACGCAGTATTTT. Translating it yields CASTSPVDTQYF.